The source of this T cell receptor beta chain is a study of blood T cells in healthy people across ages. A second PCR, run for about 6 to 11 cycles, used a sample-barcoded 5' primer plus a J-beta primer mix. Tagging of each cDNA molecule was performed by a template-switch adaptor with 12 random nucleotides. TCRdb called the 5' RACE reads again in MiXCR, with one record for every CDR3 protein. The sample records about 1.1 million distinct CDR3 sequences, about two fifths being singletons. This CDR3 has 13 residues. V gave up 3 bases and J gave up 10 bases, with 13 bases separating them. Germline V CDR1 and CDR2: KGHSH, LQKENI.

Material: blood. This clonotype was obtained from a man younger than 35 in good health. This chain connects TRBV18 to TRBJ2-1; D might be TRBD2 (6 bases). The CDR3, as DNA: TGTGCCAGCTCACCGGCAGTAGGGAGGGAGCAGTTCTTC. Its translation is CASSPAVGREQFF.